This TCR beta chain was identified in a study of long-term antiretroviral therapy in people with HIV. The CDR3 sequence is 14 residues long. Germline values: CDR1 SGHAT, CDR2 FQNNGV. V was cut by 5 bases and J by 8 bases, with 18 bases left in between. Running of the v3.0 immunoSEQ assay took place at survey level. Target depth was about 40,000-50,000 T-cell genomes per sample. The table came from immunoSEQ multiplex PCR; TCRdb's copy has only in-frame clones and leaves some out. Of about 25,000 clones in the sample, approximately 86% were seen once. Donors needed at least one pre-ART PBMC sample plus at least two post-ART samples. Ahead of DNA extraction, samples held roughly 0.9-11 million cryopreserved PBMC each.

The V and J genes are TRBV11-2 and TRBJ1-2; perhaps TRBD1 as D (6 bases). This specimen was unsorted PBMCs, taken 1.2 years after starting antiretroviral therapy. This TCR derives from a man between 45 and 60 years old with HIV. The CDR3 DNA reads TGTGCCAGCAGCGTGTTCAGGGGCTCGGGGGGCTACACCTTC. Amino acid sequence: CASSVFRGSGGYTF.